The sequence of this T cell receptor beta chain was determined in a study of T cells after yellow fever vaccination. Study-level information: Any fraction with a low cell number was prepared using SMART-Seq v4 Ultra Low Input.

There are 12 residues in the CDR3. CDR1 and CDR2 (germline): MDHEN, SYDVKM. V was clipped by 7 bases and J by 3 bases, with 9 bases between them. Each CDR3 protein is one row after TCRdb ran MiXCR on the 5' RACE reads. The sample yields hundreds of thousands of distinct CDR3 sequences, around 4% seen once. This clonotype has at least ten counts. Specimen: PBMCs, collected on the day of the yellow fever booster vaccination. V gene TRBV28 combines with J gene TRBJ2-5, with D unresolved. This clonotype originated in a man younger than 35 who received the YFV17D yellow fever vaccine. The CDR3 coding sequence is TGTGCCAGCAACGAGGCTGAAGAGACCCAGTACTTC. It yields the protein CASNEAEETQYF.